This T cell receptor beta chain was sequenced for a study of shared clonotypes between healthy human individuals. General study points: Clonotypes which were not shared had lower generation probabilities than clonotypes that all four donors shared.

Note on this clone: Its antigen is unknown. Other DNA sequences within the sample encode an identical CDR3.

Naive CD8 populations comprised CD45RO-negative cells positively selected for CCR7, excluding terminally differentiated effector memory CD45RA+ cells. Trimming removed 1 base at V and 5 bases at J, with 2 bases between. CDR1 SGHVS and CDR2 FQNEAQ come from the germline V gene. The CDR3 spans 12 residues. The table came from immunoSEQ multiplex PCR; TCRdb's copy has only in-frame clones and leaves some out. The repertoire includes just over 2,000,000 clones, roughly 95% of them detected once, and roughly 1% sits in the top ten. The chain combines TRBV7-8 with TRBJ2-2; D is ambiguous. This sequence originates from a man aged 18-30 years in good health. Sequenced: naive CD8+ T cells sorted from blood. CDR3 in DNA: TGTGCCAGCAGCTTAGGTACCGGGGAGCTGTTTTTT. Translated: CASSLGTGELFF. Combining the CDR3 with reference TRBV7-8 and TRBJ2-2 gives the whole variable domain GAGVSQSPRYKVAKRGQDVALRCDPISGHVSLFWYQQALGQGPEFLTYFQNEAQLDKSGLPSDRFFAERPEGSVSTLKIQRTQQEDSAVYLCASSLGTGELFFGEGSRLTVL.